This T cell receptor beta chain appears in the sequencing data of a study of early T cells in non-severe SARS-CoV-2 infection. TCRdb reprocessed the 5' RACE reads via MiXCR and lists one record per CDR3 protein. The table includes fewer than 45,000 distinct CDR3 sequences, roughly 9.9% detected once. CDR3 length: 13 residues. The V gene lost 0 bases and the J gene lost 6 bases, with 9 bases spanning the gap. Germline CDR1 is LNHNV and CDR2 is YYDKDF (reference sequence). The V gene is TRBV15, the J gene TRBJ2-7; D unresolved. This TCR came from an adult who was a healthcare worker with PCR-confirmed SARS-CoV-2 infection or an uninfected control (not recorded which). Sequenced material: whole blood. CDR3: CATSRDFQVEQYF. CDR3 in DNA: TGTGCCACCAGCAGAGATTTCCAGGTCGAGCAGTACTTC.